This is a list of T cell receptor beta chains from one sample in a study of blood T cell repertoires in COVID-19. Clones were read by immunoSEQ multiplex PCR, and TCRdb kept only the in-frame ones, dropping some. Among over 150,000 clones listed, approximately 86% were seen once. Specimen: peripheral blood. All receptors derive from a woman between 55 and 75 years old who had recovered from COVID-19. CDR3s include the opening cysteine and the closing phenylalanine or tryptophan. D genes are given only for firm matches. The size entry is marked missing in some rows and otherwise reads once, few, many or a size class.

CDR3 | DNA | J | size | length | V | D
CASSYSGSGNTIYF | TGTGCCAGCAGTTACTCAGGGAGTGGAAACACCATATATTTT | TRBJ1-3 | few | 14 | TRBV6-5 | .
CASSRDWTGFYGYTF | TGTGCCAGCAGTAGGGATTGGACAGGGTTCTATGGCTACACCTTC | TRBJ1-2 | . | 15 | TRBV28 | TRBD1
CAISEGAAGDSGNTIYF | TGTGCCATCAGTGAAGGGGCGGCAGGCGACTCTGGAAACACCATATATTTT | TRBJ1-3 | . | 17 | TRBV10-3 | .
CATSDPRQGSTDTQYF | TGTGCCACCAGTGATCCCCGACAGGGGAGCACAGATACGCAGTATTTT | TRBJ2-3 | . | 16 | TRBV24-1 | TRBD1
CASSSTGDRYNEQFF | TGCGCCAGCAGCTCCACGGGGGACAGGTACAATGAGCAGTTCTTC | TRBJ2-1 | . | 15 | TRBV5-1 | TRBD1
CASSLGGNREQPQHF | TGTGCCAGCAGTCTAGGAGGTAACAGGGAGCAGCCCCAGCATTTT | TRBJ1-5 | . | 15 | TRBV28 | .
CASSLALAGARETQYF | TGTGCCAGCAGCTTGGCACTAGCGGGGGCTCGTGAGACCCAGTACTTC | TRBJ2-5 | few | 16 | TRBV5-4 | TRBD2
CAWSLRGGSTDTQYF | TGTGCCTGGAGCCTCAGGGGTGGGAGCACAGATACGCAGTATTTT | TRBJ2-3 | . | 15 | TRBV30 | .
CASSQQQGGVDTQYF | TGCGCCAGCAGCCAACAACAGGGCGGAGTAGATACGCAGTATTTT | TRBJ2-3 | once | 15 | TRBV4-3 | .
CASSLGADQPQHF | TGTGCCAGCAGTTTAGGAGCTGATCAGCCCCAGCATTTT | TRBJ1-5 | . | 13 | TRBV28 | .
CASSAGTGPYEQYF | TGTGCCAGTAGTGCCGGGACAGGGCCCTACGAGCAGTACTTC | TRBJ2-7 | . | 14 | TRBV19 | TRBD1
CASSERRGSNEKLFF | TGTGCCAGCAGTGAACGGAGGGGCTCTAATGAAAAACTGTTTTTT | TRBJ1-4 | . | 15 | TRBV2 | .
CASRSGGSAGELFF | TGTGCCAGTCGCTCAGGGGGCTCGGCCGGGGAGCTGTTTTTT | TRBJ2-2 | . | 14 | TRBV19 | TRBD1
CASETGRSNQPQHF | TGTGCCAGTGAGACAGGGAGGAGCAATCAGCCCCAGCATTTT | TRBJ1-5 | . | 14 | TRBV28 | TRBD1
CASSPQGDQPQHF | TGTGCCAGCAGCCCACAGGGAGATCAGCCCCAGCATTTT | TRBJ1-5 | . | 13 | TRBV7-8 | .
CASSPRTSGGVNEQYF | TGTGCCAGCAGCCCCCGGACTAGCGGGGGAGTCAACGAGCAGTACTTC | TRBJ2-7 | . | 16 | TRBV5-6 | TRBD2
CASSDRGSGANVLTF | TGTGCCAGCAGCGACAGGGGCTCTGGGGCCAACGTCCTGACTTTC | TRBJ2-6 | . | 15 | TRBV13 | TRBD1
CASSLAYRGGDTEAFF | TGTGCCAGCAGTTTAGCTTACAGGGGTGGGGACACTGAAGCTTTCTTT | TRBJ1-1 | few | 16 | TRBV27 | TRBD1
CASSSFGEGAHGETQYF | TGTGCCAGCAGCTCCTTCGGAGAGGGGGCGCACGGAGAGACCCAGTACTTC | TRBJ2-5 | . | 17 | TRBV5-4 | TRBD1
CASSTGTGRREQYF | TGTGCCAGCAGTACTGGGACAGGGCGACGCGAGCAGTACTTC | TRBJ2-7 | . | 14 | TRBV27 | TRBD1
CSVAQGLVDTQYF | TGCAGCGTTGCACAGGGTTTGGTAGATACGCAGTATTTT | TRBJ2-3 | . | 13 | TRBV29-1 | .
CASSPTQVTDTQYF | TGTGCCAGCAGCCCCACCCAGGTCACAGATACGCAGTATTTT | TRBJ2-3 | . | 14 | TRBV7-3 | .
CASSELDKRTGANTGELFF | TGTGCCAGCAGTGAATTGGATAAAAGGACAGGGGCGAACACCGGGGAGCTGTTTTTT | TRBJ2-2 | . | 19 | TRBV2 | TRBD1
CASSNGQGDNEKLFF | TGTGCCAGCAGTAACGGACAGGGGGATAATGAAAAACTGTTTTTT | TRBJ1-4 | . | 15 | TRBV5-5 | TRBD1
CASSGQAYGYTF | TGTGCCAGCTCAGGACAGGCCTATGGCTACACCTTC | TRBJ1-2 | . | 12 | TRBV2 | TRBD1
CASSERSGSSTDTQYF | TGTGCCAGCAGTGAAAGGTCGGGGTCTAGCACAGATACGCAGTATTTT | TRBJ2-3 | . | 16 | TRBV2 | .
CASSPTLSTGQNLEQYF | TGTGCCAGCTCACCGACTCTATCAACGGGACAGAACCTCGAGCAGTACTTC | TRBJ2-7 | . | 17 | TRBV18 | TRBD1
CASSKTINNNEQFF | TGTGCCAGTAGTAAGACAATAAACAACAATGAGCAGTTCTTC | TRBJ2-1 | . | 14 | TRBV19 | .
CASSLFPIYNEQFF | TGTGCCAGCAGCTTATTTCCAATCTACAATGAGCAGTTCTTC | TRBJ2-1 | . | 14 | TRBV7-9 | .
CATSESGGDYNEQFF | TGTGCCACCAGTGAGAGCGGGGGGGACTACAATGAGCAGTTCTTC | TRBJ2-1 | . | 15 | TRBV24-1 | TRBD2
CASSVGGHQPQHF | TGTGCCAGCAGCGTGGGGGGGCATCAGCCCCAGCATTTT | TRBJ1-5 | . | 13 | TRBV9 | .
CASSQAWGGGYEQYF | TGTGCCAGCAGCCAAGCTTGGGGAGGAGGCTACGAGCAGTACTTC | TRBJ2-7 | . | 15 | TRBV3-1/TRBV3-2 | .
CASSFLTSGGARTQYF | TGTGCCAGCAGTTTTTTGACTAGCGGGGGGGCAAGGACCCAGTACTTC | TRBJ2-5 | once | 16 | TRBV28 | TRBD2
CASSQNGGEETQYF | TGTGCCAGCAGCCAAAATGGGGGCGAGGAGACCCAGTACTTC | TRBJ2-5 | . | 14 | TRBV3-1/TRBV3-2 | .
CASSQEFRRGSTGELFF | TGCGCCAGCAGCCAAGAATTTAGGCGGGGAAGCACCGGGGAGCTGTTTTTT | TRBJ2-2 | once | 17 | TRBV4-1 | .
CASSFGGLYSNQPQHF | TGTGCCAGCAGTTTTGGAGGGTTATATAGCAATCAGCCCCAGCATTTT | TRBJ1-5 | . | 16 | TRBV27 | .
CASSLAGQGANGLGYTF | TGCGCCAGCAGCTTGGCCGGACAGGGGGCGAACGGGTTGGGCTACACCTTC | TRBJ1-2 | few | 17 | TRBV5-1 | TRBD1